Sequencing of this T cell receptor beta chain was carried out in a study of T cell responses to AZD1222 COVID-19 vaccine. Trimming left V 4 bases short and J 5 bases short, with 17 bases between. This CDR3 is built from 14 residues. CDR1 and CDR2 from the germline V gene are SQVTM and ANQGSEA. Profiled with immunoSEQ multiplex PCR; TCRdb holds only in-frame clones, not every one. This sample has some 150,000 clones, with over 70% found just once. It was second doses at about 4 or about 12 weeks that were pooled. This chain links TRBV29-1 with TRBJ2-5, with D possibly TRBD2 on 5 matching bases. The sequences come from peripheral blood, collected 28 days after the second AZD1222 dose. The source of this sequence is an adult who received the AZD1222 COVID-19 vaccine. The CDR3 DNA is TGCAGCGTTGGGTTCCCTAGCCGTAAGGAGACCCAGTACTTC. Its protein product is CSVGFPSRKETQYF.